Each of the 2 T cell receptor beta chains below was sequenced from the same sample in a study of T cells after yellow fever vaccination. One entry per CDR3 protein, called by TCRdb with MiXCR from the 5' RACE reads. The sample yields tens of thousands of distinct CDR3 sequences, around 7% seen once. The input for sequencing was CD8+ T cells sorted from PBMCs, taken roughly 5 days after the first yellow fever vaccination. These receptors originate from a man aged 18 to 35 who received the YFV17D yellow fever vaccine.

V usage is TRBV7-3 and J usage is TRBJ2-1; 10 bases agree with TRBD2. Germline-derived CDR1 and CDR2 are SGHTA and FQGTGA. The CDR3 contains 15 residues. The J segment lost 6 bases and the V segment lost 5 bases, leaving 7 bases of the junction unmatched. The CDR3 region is CASSAVLAGLNEQFF. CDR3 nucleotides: TGTGCCAGCAGCGCAGTACTAGCGGGGCTCAATGAGCAGTTCTTC.

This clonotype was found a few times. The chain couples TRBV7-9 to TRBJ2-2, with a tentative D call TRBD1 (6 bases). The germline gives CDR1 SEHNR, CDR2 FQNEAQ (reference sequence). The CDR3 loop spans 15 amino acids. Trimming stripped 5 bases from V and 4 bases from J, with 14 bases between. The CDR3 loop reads CASSLPMGATGELFF. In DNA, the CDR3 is TGTGCCAGCAGCCTGCCCATGGGGGCCACCGGGGAGCTGTTTTTT.